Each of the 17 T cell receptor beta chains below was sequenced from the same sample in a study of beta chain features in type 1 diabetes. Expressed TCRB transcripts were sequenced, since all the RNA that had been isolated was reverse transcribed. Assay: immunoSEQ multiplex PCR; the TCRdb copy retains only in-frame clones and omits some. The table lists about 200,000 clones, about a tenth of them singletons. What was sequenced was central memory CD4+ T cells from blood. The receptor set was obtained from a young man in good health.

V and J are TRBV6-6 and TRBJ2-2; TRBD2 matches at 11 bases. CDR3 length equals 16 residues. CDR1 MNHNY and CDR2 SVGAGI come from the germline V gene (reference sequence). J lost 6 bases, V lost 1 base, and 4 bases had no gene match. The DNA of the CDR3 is TGTGCCAGCAGTTACTTCACTAGCGGGAGACCCGGGGAGCTGTTTTTT. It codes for CASSYFTSGRPGELFF.

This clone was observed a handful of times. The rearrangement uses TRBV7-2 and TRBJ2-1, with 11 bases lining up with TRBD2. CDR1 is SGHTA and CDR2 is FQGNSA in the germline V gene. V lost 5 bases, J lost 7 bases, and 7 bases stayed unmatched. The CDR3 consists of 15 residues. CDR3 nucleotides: TGTGCCAGCAGCACGGGACTAGCGGTTAATAATGAGCAGTTCTTC. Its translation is CASSTGLAVNNEQFF.

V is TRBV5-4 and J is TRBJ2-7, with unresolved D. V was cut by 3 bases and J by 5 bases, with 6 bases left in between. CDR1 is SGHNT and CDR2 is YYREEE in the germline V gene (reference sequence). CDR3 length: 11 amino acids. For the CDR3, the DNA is TGTGCCAGCAGCTCGTCCAACGAGCAGTACTTC. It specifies CASSSSNEQYF. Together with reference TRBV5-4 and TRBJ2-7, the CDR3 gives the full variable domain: ETGVTQSPTHLIKTRGQQVTLRCSSQSGHNTVSWYQQALGQGPQFIFQYYREEENGRGNFPPRFSGLQFPNYSSELNVNALELDDSALYLCASSSSNEQYFGPGTRLTVT.

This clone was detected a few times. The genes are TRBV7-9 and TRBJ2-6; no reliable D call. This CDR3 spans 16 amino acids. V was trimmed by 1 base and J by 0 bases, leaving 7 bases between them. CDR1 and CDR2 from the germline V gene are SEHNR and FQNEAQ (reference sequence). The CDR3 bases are TGTGCCAGCAGCTTAGAAGCACCCTCTGGGGCCAACGTCCTGACTTTC. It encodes CASSLEAPSGANVLTF.

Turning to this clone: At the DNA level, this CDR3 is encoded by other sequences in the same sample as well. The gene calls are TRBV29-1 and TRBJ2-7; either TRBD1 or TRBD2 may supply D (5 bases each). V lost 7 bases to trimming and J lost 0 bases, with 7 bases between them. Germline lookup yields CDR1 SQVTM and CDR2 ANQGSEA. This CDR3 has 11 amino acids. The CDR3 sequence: CSGGDSYEQYF. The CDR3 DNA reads TGCAGCGGAGGGGACTCCTACGAGCAGTACTTC.

The CDR3 reads CASSEGPFLSDEQFF. The CDR3 DNA reads TGTGCCAGCAGTGAAGGACCTTTTCTCAGCGATGAGCAGTTCTTC. The chain combines TRBV6-1 with TRBJ2-1; D gene uncertain. Germline V gene lookup returns CDR1 MNHNS and CDR2 SASEGT. This CDR3 has 15 amino acids. Trimming pared 1 base from V and 8 bases from J, leaving 15 bases between.

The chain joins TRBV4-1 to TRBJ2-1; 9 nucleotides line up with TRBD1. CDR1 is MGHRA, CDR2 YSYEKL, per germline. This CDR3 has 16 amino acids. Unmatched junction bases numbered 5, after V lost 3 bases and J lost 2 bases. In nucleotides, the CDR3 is TGCGCCAGCAGCCACCTGGGACAGGGAACCTACAATGAGCAGTTCTTC. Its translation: CASSHLGQGTYNEQFF.

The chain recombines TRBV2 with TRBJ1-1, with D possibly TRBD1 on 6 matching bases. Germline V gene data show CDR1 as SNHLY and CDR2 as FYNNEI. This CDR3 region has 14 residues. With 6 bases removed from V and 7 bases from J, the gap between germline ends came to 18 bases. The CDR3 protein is CASSPTGLYVEAFF. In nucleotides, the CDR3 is TGTGCCAGCAGCCCAACAGGGCTTTACGTTGAAGCTTTCTTT.

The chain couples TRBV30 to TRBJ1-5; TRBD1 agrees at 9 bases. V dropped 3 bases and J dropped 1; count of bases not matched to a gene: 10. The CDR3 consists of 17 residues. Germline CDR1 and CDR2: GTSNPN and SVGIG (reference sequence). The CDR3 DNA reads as TGTGCCTGGAGAGCCGGGACAGGGACCATGAGCAATCAGCCCCAGCATTTT. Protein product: CAWRAGTGTMSNQPQHF.

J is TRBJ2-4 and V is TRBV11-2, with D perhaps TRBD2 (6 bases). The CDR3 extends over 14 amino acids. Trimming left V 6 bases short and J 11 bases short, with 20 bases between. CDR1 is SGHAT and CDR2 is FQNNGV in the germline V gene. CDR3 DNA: TGTGCCAGCAGTCGCGGGACGGCCGTGGGAGTTCAGTACTTC. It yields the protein CASSRGTAVGVQYF.

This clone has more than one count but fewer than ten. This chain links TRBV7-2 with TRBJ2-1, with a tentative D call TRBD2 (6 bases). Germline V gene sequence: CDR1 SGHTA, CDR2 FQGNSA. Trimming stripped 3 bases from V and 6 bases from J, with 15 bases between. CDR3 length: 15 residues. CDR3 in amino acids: CASSFVREFSNEQFF. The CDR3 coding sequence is TGTGCCAGCAGCTTTGTACGGGAGTTCTCCAATGAGCAGTTCTTC.

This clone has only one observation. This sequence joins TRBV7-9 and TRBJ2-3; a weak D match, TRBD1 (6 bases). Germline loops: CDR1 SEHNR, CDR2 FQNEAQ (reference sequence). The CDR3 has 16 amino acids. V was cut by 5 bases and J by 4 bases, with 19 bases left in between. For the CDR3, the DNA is TGTGCCAGCAGCAGAAAAACCGGGACACCTCCAGATACGCAGTATTTT. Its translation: CASSRKTGTPPDTQYF.

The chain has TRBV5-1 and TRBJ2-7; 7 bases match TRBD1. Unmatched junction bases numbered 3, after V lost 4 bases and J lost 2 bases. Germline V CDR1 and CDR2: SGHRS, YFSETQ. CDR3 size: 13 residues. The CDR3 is CASSPGTAYEQYF. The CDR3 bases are TGCGCCAGCAGCCCAGGGACAGCCTACGAGCAGTACTTC.

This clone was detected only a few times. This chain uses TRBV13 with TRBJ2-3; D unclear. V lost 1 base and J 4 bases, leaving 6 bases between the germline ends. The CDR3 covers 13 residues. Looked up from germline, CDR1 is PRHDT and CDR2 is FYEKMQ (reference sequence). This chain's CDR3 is CASSLAPSDTQYF. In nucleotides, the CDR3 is TGTGCCAGCAGCTTAGCACCGTCAGATACGCAGTATTTT.

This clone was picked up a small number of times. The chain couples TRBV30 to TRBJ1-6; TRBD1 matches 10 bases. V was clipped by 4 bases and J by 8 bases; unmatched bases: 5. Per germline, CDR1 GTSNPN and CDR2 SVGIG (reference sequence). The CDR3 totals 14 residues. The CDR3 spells CAWNRDRGDSPLHF. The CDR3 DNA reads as TGTGCCTGGAACCGGGACAGGGGAGATTCACCCCTCCACTTT.

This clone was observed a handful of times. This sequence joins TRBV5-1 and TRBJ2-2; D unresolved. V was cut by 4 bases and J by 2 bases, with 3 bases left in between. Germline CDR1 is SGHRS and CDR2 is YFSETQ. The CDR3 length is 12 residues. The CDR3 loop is CASSANTGELFF. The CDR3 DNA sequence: TGCGCCAGCAGCGCAAACACCGGGGAGCTGTTTTTT.

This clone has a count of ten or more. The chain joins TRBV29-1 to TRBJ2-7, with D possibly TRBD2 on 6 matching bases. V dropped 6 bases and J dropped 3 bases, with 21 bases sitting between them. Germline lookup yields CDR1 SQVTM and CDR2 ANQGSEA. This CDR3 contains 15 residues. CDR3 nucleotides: TGCAGCGTCAAACGGGGCTACGGGAGTGGCTACGAGCAGTACTTC. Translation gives CSVKRGYGSGYEQYF.